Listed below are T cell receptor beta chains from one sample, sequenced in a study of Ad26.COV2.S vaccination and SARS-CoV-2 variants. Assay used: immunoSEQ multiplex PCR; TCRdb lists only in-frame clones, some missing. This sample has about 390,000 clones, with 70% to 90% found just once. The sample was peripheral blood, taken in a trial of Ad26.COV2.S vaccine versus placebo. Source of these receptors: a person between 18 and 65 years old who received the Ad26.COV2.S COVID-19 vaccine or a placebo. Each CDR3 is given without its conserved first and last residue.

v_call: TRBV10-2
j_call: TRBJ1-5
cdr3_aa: ASSDKGGGNQPQH

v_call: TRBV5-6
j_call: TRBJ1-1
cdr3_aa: ASKLTAGGENTEAF

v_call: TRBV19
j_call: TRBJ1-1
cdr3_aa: ASSIGGTTWTEAF

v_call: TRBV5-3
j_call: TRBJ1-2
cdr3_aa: ARTTTRDRVNYGYT

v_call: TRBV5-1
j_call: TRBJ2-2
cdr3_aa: ASRPLAGNTGELF

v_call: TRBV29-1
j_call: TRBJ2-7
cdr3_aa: SVEVWAGGGQY

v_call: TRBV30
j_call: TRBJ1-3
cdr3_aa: AWSGGRGTGNTIY

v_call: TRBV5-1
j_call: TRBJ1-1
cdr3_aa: ASSLARGRTEAF

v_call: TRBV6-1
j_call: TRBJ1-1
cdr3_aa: ASSEAGQGHEAF

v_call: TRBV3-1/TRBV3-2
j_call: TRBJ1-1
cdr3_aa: ASSQEGKTEAF

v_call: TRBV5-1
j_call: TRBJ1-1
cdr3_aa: ASSQEGSNTEAF

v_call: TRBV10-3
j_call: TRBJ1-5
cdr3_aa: ATKRDGGSNQPQH

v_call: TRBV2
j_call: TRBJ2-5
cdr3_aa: ASSGARGETQY

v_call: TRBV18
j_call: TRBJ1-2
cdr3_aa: ASSPWAGTGYT

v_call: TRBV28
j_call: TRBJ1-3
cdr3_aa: ASSFNEGRWSGNTIY

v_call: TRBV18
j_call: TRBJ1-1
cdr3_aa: ASSPGQGGTEAF

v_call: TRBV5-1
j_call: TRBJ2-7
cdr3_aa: ASSLAASGDTYEQY

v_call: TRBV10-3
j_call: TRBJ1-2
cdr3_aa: AISESGVGGGGYT

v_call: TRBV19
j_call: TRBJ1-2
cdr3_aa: ASSISAYGYT

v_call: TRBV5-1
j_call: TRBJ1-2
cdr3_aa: ASSPKVEYGYT

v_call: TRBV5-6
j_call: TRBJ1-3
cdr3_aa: ASSFGRGFSGNTIY

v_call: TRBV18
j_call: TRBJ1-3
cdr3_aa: ASSPRTGKIGGSGNTIY

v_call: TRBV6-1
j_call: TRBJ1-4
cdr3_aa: ASSELQGFEKLF

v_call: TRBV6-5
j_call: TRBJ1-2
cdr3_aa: ASSSYGDGYT

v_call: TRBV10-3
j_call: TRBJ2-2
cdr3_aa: AISEWTSTNTGELF

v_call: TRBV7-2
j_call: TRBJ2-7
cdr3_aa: ASSLFGIRGIYDEQY

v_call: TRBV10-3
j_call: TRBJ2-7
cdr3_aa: AISGPRGYEQY

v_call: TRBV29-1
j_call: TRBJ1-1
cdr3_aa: SVGRTGGTEAF

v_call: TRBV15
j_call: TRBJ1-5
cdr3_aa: ATSREGERGQH

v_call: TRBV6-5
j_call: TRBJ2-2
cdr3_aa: ASSYSGASTGELF

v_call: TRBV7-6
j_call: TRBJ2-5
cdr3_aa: ASSLGPGFTETQY

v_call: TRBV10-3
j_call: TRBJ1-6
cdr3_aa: AISVDRANSPLH

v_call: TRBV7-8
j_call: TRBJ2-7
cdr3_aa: ASSLVASGGVIPYEQY

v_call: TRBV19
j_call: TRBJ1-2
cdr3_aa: ASTATWDSLYGYT

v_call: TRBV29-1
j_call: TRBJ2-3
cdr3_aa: SVRHTDTQY

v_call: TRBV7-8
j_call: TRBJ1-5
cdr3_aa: ASSLGGWGNQPQH

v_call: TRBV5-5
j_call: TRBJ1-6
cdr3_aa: ASSRDRGWSLH

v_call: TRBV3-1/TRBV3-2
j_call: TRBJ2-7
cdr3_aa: ASSNPGRSYEQY

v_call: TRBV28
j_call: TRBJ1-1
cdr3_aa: ASSRRQGARRAAEAF

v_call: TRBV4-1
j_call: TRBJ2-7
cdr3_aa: ASSRPGQSYEQY

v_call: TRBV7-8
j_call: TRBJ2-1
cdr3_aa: ASSLPIAGGLHNEQF

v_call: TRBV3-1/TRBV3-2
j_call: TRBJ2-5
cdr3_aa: ASSQDRPLRGMVETQY

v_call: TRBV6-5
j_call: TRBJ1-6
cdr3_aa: ASTLVGDNSPLH

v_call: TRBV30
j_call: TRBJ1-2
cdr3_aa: AWSVSSQYSGYT

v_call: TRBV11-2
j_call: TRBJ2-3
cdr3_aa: ASSLRGTQTWGSTDTQY

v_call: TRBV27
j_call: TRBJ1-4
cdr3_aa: ASSPGGENEKLF

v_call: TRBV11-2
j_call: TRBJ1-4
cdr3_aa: ASSSADEKLF

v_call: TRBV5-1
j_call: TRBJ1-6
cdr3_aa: ASSLQPGSYNSPLH

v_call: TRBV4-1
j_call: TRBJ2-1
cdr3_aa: ASSQFASGGSGGEQF

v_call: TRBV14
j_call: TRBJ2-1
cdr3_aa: ASSQDPATRYNEQF

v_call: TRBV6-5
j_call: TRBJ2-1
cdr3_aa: ASSYSGTSGYNEQF

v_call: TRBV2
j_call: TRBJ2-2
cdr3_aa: ASSEQGAGELF

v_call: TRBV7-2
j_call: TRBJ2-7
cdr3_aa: ASSSAGTGSYEQY